The entry below gives a single T cell receptor (beta chain) sequence along with its context. The CDR3 extends over 14 amino acids. V lost 4 bases and J lost 0, with 9 bases in between. Germline V gives CDR1 SGHTA, CDR2 FQGNSA. Libraries were prepared by immunoSEQ multiplex PCR; TCRdb keeps only in-frame clonotypes and omits some of them. The sample consists of approximately 150,000 clones, about 90% of them appearing once. This record belongs to a study of T cell responses to AZD1222 COVID-19 vaccine. This specimen was peripheral blood, taken on day 0 of AZD1222 vaccination. The TCR comes from an adult in good health. The chain has TRBV7-2 and TRBJ1-2; D is ambiguous. In DNA, the CDR3 is TGTGCCAGCAGCTCCCCCGGGTCTAACTATGGCTACACCTTC. Encoded protein: CASSSPGSNYGYTF.